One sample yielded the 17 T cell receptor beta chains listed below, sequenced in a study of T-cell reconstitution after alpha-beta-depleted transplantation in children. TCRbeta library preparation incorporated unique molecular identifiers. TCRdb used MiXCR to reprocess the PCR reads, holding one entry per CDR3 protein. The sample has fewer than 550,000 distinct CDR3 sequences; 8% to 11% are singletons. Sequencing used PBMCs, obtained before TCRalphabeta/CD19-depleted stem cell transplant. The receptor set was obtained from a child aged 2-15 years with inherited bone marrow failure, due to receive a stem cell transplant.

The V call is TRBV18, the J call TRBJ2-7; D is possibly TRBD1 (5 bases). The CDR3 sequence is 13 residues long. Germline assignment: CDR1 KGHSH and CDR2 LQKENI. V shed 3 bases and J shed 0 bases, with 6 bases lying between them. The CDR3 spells CASSPGHSYEQYF. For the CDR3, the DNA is TGTGCCAGCTCACCGGGGCACTCCTACGAGCAGTACTTC.

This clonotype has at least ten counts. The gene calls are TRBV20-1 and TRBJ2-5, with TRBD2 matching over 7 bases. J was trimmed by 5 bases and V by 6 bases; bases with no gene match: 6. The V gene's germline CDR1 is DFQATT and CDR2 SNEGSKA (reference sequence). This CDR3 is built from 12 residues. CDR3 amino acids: CSAATSSETQYF. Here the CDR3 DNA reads TGCAGTGCCGCGACTAGCTCGGAGACCCAGTACTTC.

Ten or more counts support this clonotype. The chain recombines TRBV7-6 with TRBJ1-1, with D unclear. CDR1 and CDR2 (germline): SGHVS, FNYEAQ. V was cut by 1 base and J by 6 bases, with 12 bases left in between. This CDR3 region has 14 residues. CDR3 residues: CASSLVPGSPEAFF. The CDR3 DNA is TGTGCCAGCAGCTTAGTTCCGGGTTCCCCTGAAGCTTTCTTT.

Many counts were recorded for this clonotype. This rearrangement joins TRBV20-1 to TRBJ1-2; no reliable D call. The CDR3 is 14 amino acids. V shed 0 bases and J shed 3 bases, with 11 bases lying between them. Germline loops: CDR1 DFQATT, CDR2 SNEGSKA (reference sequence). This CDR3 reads CSARDSWVDYGYTF. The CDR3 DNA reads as TGCAGTGCTAGAGACAGTTGGGTAGACTATGGCTACACCTTC.

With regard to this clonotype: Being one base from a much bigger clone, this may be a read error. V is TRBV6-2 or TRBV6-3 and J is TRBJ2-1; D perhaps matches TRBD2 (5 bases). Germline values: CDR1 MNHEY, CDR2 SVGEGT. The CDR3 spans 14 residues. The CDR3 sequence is CARSYVEVSGEQFF. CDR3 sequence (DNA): TGTGCCAGGAGTTACGTTGAAGTGAGCGGTGAGCAGTTCTTC.

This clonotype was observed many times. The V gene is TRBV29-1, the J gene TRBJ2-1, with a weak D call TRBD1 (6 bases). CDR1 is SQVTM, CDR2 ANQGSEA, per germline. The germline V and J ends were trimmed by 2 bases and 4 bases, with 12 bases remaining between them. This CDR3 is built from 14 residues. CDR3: CSVEFRGSYNEQFF. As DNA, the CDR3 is TGCAGCGTTGAATTCAGGGGATCATACAATGAGCAGTTCTTC.

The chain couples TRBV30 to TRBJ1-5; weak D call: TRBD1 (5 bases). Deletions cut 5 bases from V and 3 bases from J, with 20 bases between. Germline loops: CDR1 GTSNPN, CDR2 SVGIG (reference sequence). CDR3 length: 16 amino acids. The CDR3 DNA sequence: TGTGCCTGGGACTCTGGGACGGACACCTCCAATCAGCCCCAGCATTTT. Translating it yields CAWDSGTDTSNQPQHF.

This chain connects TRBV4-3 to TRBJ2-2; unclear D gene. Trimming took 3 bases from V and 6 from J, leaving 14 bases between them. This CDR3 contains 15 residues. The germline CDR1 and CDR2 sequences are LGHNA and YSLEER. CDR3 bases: TGCGCCAGCAGCCACGTTACCTTAGAAGCCGGGGAGCTGTTTTTT. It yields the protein CASSHVTLEAGELFF.

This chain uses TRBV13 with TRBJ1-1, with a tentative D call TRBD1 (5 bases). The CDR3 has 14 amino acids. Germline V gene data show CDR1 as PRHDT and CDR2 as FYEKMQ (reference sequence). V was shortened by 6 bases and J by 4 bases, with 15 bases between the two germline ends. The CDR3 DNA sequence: TGTGCCAGCAGGATGTGGGGGGGGGGCACTGAAGCTTTCTTT. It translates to CASRMWGGGTEAFF.

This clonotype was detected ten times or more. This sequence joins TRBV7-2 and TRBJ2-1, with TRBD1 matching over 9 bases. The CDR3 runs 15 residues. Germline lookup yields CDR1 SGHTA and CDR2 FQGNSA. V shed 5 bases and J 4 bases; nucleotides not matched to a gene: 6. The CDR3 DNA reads TGTGCCAGCAGCCGAGGGACAGGGAATTACAATGAGCAGTTCTTC. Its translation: CASSRGTGNYNEQFF.

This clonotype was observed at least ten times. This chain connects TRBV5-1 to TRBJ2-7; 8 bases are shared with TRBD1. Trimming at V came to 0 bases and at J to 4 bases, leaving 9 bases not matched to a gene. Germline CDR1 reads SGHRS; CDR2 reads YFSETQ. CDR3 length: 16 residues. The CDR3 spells CASSLVPGGSRYEQYF. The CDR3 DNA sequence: TGCGCCAGCAGCTTGGTACCAGGGGGCTCCCGATACGAGCAGTACTTC.

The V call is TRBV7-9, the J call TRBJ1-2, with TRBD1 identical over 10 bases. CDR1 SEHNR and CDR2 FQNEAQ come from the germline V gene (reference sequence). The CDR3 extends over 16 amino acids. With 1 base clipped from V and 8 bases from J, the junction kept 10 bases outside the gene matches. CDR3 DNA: TGTGCCAGCAGCTTAGGCTTAACCGGGACAGGGGAAGGCTACACCTTC. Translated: CASSLGLTGTGEGYTF.

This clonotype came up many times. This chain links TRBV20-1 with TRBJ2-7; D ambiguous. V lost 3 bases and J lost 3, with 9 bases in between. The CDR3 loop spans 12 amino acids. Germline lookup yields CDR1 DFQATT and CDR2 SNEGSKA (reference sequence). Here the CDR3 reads CSARDAYYEQYF. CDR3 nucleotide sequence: TGCAGTGCTAGGGACGCTTACTACGAGCAGTACTTC.

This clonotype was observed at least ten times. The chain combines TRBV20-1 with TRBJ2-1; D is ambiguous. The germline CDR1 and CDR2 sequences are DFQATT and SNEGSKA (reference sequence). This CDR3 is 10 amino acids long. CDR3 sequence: CRLGANEQFF. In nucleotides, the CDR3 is TGCAGGTTGGGTGCCAATGAGCAGTTCTTC.

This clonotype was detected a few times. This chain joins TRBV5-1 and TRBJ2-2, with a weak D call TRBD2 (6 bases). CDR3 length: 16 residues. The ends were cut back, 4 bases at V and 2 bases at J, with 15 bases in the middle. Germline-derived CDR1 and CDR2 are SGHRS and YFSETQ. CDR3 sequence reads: CASSSLGGFNTGELFF. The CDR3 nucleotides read TGCGCCAGCAGCAGTTTGGGGGGATTTAACACCGGGGAGCTGTTTTTT.

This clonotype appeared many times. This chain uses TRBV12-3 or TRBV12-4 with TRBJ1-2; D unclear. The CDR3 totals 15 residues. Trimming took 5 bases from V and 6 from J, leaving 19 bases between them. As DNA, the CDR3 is TGTGCCAGCAGTCATCGTCCGGGTATAAGTCATGGCTACACCTTC. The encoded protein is CASSHRPGISHGYTF.

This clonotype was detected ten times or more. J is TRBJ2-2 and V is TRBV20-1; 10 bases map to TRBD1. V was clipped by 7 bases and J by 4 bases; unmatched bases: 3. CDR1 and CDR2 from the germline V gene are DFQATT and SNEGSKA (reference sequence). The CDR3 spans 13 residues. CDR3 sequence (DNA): TGCAGTGTAGACAGGGGGCGCACCGGGGAGCTGTTTTTT. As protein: CSVDRGRTGELFF.